This T cell receptor beta chain was captured by sequencing in a study of response to subunit inactivated influenza vaccine. Regarding the study as a whole: The authors suggested that few new T cells are recruited per seasonal influenza vaccination.

The CDR3 covers 16 residues. Trimming took off 5 bases at V and 0 bases at J, with 14 bases between the two ends. The germline gives CDR1 MDHEN, CDR2 SYDVKM. TCRdb reprocessed the RT-PCR reads via MiXCR and lists one record per CDR3 protein. The table includes 500,000 to 750,000 distinct CDR3 sequences, about 14% detected once. To note about this clonotype: The antigen is unknown.

The chain links TRBV28 to TRBJ2-1; D assignment may be TRBD1 or TRBD2 (6 bases each). The TCR sequence derives from a man over 45 who received an inactivated influenza vaccine. This specimen was PBMCs from blood, taken roughly 12 days after vaccination. CDR3 bases: TGTGCCAGCAGTACCGGGGGCATTAGCTCCTACAATGAGCAGTTCTTC. Its protein product is CASSTGGISSYNEQFF.